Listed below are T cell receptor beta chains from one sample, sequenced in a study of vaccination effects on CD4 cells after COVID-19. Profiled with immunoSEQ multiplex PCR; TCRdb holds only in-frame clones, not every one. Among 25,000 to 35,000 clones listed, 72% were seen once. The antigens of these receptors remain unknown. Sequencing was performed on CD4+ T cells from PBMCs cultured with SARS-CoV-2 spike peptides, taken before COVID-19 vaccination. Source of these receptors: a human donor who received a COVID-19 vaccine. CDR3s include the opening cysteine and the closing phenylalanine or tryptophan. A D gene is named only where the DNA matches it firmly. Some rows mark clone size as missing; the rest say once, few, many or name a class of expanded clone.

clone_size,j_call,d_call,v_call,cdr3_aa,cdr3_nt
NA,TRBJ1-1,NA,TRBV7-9,CASSLGGAEGAFF,TGTGCCAGCAGCTTAGGTGGGGCCGAGGGAGCTTTCTTT
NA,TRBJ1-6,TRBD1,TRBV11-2,CASSPQPGQGSPLHF,TGTGCCAGCAGCCCCCAACCGGGACAGGGATCACCCCTCCACTTT
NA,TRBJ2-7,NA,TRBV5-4,CASSLGPVSPSYEQYF,TGTGCCAGCAGCTTGGGACCAGTTTCCCCGTCCTACGAGCAGTACTTC
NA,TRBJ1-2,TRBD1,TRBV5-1,CASSPGTGTTGYTF,TGCGCCAGCAGCCCCGGGACAGGTACAACTGGCTACACCTTC
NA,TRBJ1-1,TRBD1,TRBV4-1,CASSPPWEGAVEAFF,TGCGCCAGCAGCCCCCCCTGGGAGGGGGCGGTTGAAGCTTTCTTT
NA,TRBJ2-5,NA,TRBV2,CASSERETETQYF,TGTGCCAGCAGTGAAAGGGAGACGGAGACCCAGTACTTC
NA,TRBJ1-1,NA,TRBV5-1,CASSRTRRNTEAFF,TGCGCCAGCAGTCGGACACGGAGGAACACTGAAGCTTTCTTT
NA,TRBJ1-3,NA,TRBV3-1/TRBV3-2,CASSQDQYYSGNTIYF,TGTGCCAGCAGCCAAGATCAGTACTACTCTGGAAACACCATATATTTT
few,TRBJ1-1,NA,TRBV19,CASSIGGPAEAFF,TGTGCCAGTAGTATTGGTGGGCCGGCTGAAGCTTTCTTT
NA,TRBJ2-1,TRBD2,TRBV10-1,CASSDSGSSYNEQFF,TGCGCCAGCAGTGATAGCGGGAGCTCCTACAATGAGCAGTTCTTC
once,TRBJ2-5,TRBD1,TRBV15,CATSRDRGQETQYF,TGTGCCACCAGCAGAGACAGGGGGCAAGAGACCCAGTACTTC
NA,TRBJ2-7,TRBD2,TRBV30,CAWRNLAGGLYEQYF,TGTGCCTGGAGGAACCTAGCGGGGGGACTCTACGAGCAGTACTTC
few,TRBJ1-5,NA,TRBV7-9,CASSSTQGNQPQHF,TGTGCCAGCAGTTCTACTCAGGGGAATCAGCCCCAGCATTTT
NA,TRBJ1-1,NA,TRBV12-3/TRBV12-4,CASNGPGAEAFF,TGTGCCAGCAATGGCCCGGGGGCTGAAGCTTTCTTT
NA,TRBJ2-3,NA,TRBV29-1,CSVLDGTDTQYF,TGCAGCGTGCTGGACGGCACAGATACGCAGTATTTT
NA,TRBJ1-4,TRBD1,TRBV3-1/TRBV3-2,CASSRTGATNEKLFF,TGTGCCAGCAGCCGTACAGGGGCAACTAATGAAAAACTGTTTTTT
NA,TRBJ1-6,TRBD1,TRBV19,CASRKGQGLSSPLHF,TGTGCCAGTAGAAAAGGACAGGGACTGAGTTCACCCCTCCACTTT
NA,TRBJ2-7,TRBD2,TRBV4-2,CASSPMSGSPHEQYF,TGTGCCAGCAGTCCTATGAGCGGGAGCCCCCACGAGCAGTACTTC
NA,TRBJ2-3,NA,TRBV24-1,CATAPAGGGRADTQYF,TGTGCCACCGCCCCGGCTGGTGGGGGGCGCGCAGATACGCAGTATTTT
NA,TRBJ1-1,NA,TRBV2,CASSEAGATEAFF,TGTGCCAGCAGTGAAGCCGGTGCTACTGAAGCTTTCTTT
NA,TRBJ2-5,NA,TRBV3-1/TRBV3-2,CASSPGSSDQETQYF,TGTGCCAGCAGTCCGGGAAGTTCAGACCAAGAGACCCAGTACTTC
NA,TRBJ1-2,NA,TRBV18,CASSPRSGDQYYYGYTF,TGTGCCAGCTCACCACGGTCAGGGGATCAATATTACTATGGCTACACCTTC
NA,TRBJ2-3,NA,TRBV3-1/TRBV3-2,CASSPLIGGATDTQYF,TGTGCCAGCAGCCCACTCATAGGGGGGGCCACGGATACGCAGTATTTT
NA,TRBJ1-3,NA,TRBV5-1,CASSLEGLSGNTIYF,TGCGCCAGCAGCTTAGAGGGGCTCAGTGGAAACACCATATATTTT
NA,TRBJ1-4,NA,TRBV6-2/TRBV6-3,CASSYVGETNEKLFF,TGTGCCAGCAGTTACGTGGGGGAAACTAATGAAAAACTGTTTTTT
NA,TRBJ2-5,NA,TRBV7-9,CASSLLPETQYF,TGTGCCAGCAGCTTACTTCCCGAGACCCAGTACTTC
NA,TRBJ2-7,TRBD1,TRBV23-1,CASRETGDHEQYF,TGCGCCAGCAGGGAGACAGGGGACCACGAGCAGTACTTC
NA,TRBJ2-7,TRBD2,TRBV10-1,CARSTRSGGLHTAYEQYF,TGCGCCAGGTCAACACGAAGCGGGGGCCTCCATACCGCCTACGAGCAGTACTTC
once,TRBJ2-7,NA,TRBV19,CASISGQGLSEQYF,TGTGCCAGTATTTCCGGGCAGGGTTTGAGCGAGCAGTACTTC
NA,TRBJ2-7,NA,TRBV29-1,CSVGLTYEQYF,TGCAGCGTTGGACTTACCTACGAGCAGTACTTC
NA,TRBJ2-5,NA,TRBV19,CASSQQGRETQYF,TGTGCCAGTAGTCAACAGGGTCGGGAGACCCAGTACTTC
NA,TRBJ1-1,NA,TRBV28,CASSFQGRGTEAFF,TGTGCCAGCAGTTTTCAGGGGAGAGGCACTGAAGCTTTCTTT
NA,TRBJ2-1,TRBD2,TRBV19,CASSMGRANEQFF,TGTGCCAGTAGTATGGGGAGGGCCAATGAGCAGTTCTTC
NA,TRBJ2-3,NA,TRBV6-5,CASRQNPHTDTQYF,TGTGCCAGCAGACAGAACCCTCACACAGATACGCAGTATTTT
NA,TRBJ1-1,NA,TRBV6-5,CASSQQGVNTEAFF,TGTGCCAGCAGTCAACAGGGTGTGAACACTGAAGCTTTCTTT
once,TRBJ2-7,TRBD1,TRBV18,CASSPRPGQGSAYEQYF,TGTGCCAGCTCACCACGCCCGGGACAGGGTTCGGCTTACGAGCAGTACTTC
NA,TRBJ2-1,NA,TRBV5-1,CASTDPGAYNEQFF,TGCGCCAGCACCGATCCCGGGGCTTACAATGAGCAGTTCTTC
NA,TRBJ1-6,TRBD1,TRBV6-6,CASIVTGGGSPLHF,TGTGCCAGCATTGTGACAGGGGGAGGGTCACCCCTCCACTTT
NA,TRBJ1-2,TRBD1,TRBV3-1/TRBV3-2,CASKKSGQGNYGYTF,TGTGCCAGCAAAAAAAGCGGACAGGGTAACTATGGCTACACCTTC
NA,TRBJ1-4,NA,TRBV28,CASRGPVEKLFF,TGTGCCAGCAGGGGACCAGTTGAAAAACTGTTTTTT
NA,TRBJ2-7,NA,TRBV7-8,CASSPRGSEQYF,TGTGCCAGCAGCCCCCGGGGGTCCGAGCAGTACTTC